This T cell receptor beta chain appears in the sequencing data of a study of CD8+ T cells in alopecia areata. On this clone: Antigen specificity is unknown.

It was cDNA, reverse transcribed from extracted RNA, that served as the sequencing template. Some clones are missing from TCRdb's copy, which holds only in-frame ones; the method was immunoSEQ multiplex PCR. The data contain approximately 280,000 clones, 58% of them seen just once; the ten biggest clones take up approximately 1.8%. Germline-derived CDR1 and CDR2 are GTSNPN and SVGIG (reference sequence). Trimming removed 0 bases at V and 0 bases at J, with 12 bases between. This CDR3 contains 16 residues. Noted treatment: oral pan-JAK inhibitor, 5-10 mg twice daily. Samples from alopecia areata patients were lesional scalp punch biopsies and peripheral blood. General study findings and limits: Numerous clones, expanded in lesions, remained in scalp and blood during tofacitinib.

This clonotype was obtained from a human donor with alopecia areata. This chain connects TRBV30 to TRBJ2-4, with D possibly matching TRBD1 (5 bases). The source was CD4+ T cells sorted from blood, collected at week 24, from a patient treated with tofacitinib. The CDR3 nucleotides are TGTGCCTGGAGTGTAGGGGTCCCTCTAGCCAAAAACATTCAGTACTTC. This gives the protein CAWSVGVPLAKNIQYF.